The 9 T cell receptor beta chains below were found in one sample sequenced in a study of post-analysis software for immune sequencing data. Study results and caveats: Several TRBV segments were more frequent in patients than controls; TRBV5-6, TRBV5-1 and TRBV20-1 belonged to this group.

The TCR beta cDNA libraries contained unique molecular identifiers. TCRdb ran MiXCR on the PCR reads and lists one entry per CDR3 protein. The sample consists of about 500,000 distinct CDR3 sequences, roughly 45% of them appearing once. The antigens for these receptors are not known. Sequenced material: blood. These receptors came from a girl aged 10-17 years with multiple sclerosis.

The V gene is TRBV7-8, the J gene TRBJ2-1; tentatively, D is TRBD1 (6 bases). CDR1 is SGHVS and CDR2 is FQNEAQ in the germline V gene. Trimming left V 4 bases short and J 2 bases short, with 15 bases between. CDR3 length: 16 residues. The CDR3 DNA is TGTGCCAGCAGCTCCGGGACAAGGGGGACCTACAATGAGCAGTTCTTC. Amino acid sequence: CASSSGTRGTYNEQFF.

This clonotype has only a few counts. The V gene is TRBV24-1, the J gene TRBJ2-1; 13 positions agree with TRBD2. Germline V gene lookup returns CDR1 KGHDR and CDR2 SFDVKD. This CDR3 spans 16 amino acids. The V segment lost 7 bases and the J segment 6 bases; nucleotides outside the gene matches: 8. The CDR3 sequence is CATRTSGRLRGNEQFF. In nucleotides, the CDR3 is TGTGCCACCAGGACTAGCGGGAGGTTGAGGGGCAATGAGCAGTTCTTC.

V and J are TRBV7-3 and TRBJ2-4; weak D call: TRBD2 (5 bases). This CDR3 has 22 amino acids. CDR1 is SGHTA, CDR2 FQGTGA, per germline. Trimming took 4 bases from V and 3 from J, leaving 34 bases between them. CDR3 amino acids: CASSSRTTLARTGKLVKNIQYF. The CDR3 nucleotides are TGTGCCAGCAGCTCGCGAACCACCTTAGCCAGGACGGGGAAATTAGTCAAAAACATTCAGTACTTC.

The V gene is TRBV12-3 or TRBV12-4, the J gene TRBJ2-4, with 9 bases identical to TRBD1. The end of the DNA fits TRBJ2-7 better, so the J call may be wrong. The CDR3 consists of 14 residues. CDR3 amino acids: CASSFGTGRYEQYF. CDR3 DNA: TGTGCCAGCAGTTTTGGGACAGGGAGGTACGAGCAGTACTTC.

This clonotype was counted once. This chain connects TRBV4-1 to TRBJ1-5, with 9 bases lining up with TRBD1. Germline V gene sequence: CDR1 MGHRA, CDR2 YSYEKL. V gave up 6 bases and J gave up 7 bases; unmatched junction bases: 10. CDR3 length equals 15 residues. The CDR3 bases are TGCGCCAGCAGTCTCGGACAGGGGAATGACCAGCCCCAGCATTTT. Its translation is CASSLGQGNDQPQHF.

Only one count was recorded for this clonotype. The chain combines TRBV11-2 with TRBJ2-3; D is unresolved. CDR1 is SGHAT and CDR2 is FQNNGV in the germline V gene. The CDR3 extends over 11 amino acids. The ends were cut back, 5 bases at V and 7 bases at J, with 7 bases in the middle. The CDR3 sequence is CASSPQHTQYF. CDR3 sequence (DNA): TGTGCCAGCAGCCCCCAGCATACGCAGTATTTT.

In this sample, this clonotype turned up many times. The chain carries TRBV5-1 and TRBJ1-2; possibly TRBD1 for D (6 bases). V gave up 4 bases and J gave up 4 bases, with 20 bases separating them. This CDR3 is built from 16 residues. CDR1 and CDR2 from the germline V gene are SGHRS and YFSETQ. The CDR3: CASSPGPRQESYGYTF. The CDR3 region has the DNA TGCGCCAGCAGCCCCGGACCCAGACAGGAGAGCTATGGCTACACCTTC.

V is TRBV5-1 and J is TRBJ2-1, with 11 bases fitting TRBD2. The CDR3 consists of 14 residues. V lost 4 bases and J lost 6; bases outside the gene matches: 3. Germline assignment: CDR1 SGHRS and CDR2 YFSETQ. CDR3 in amino acids: CASSTSGGTNEQFF. The CDR3 DNA sequence: TGCGCCAGCAGCACTAGCGGGGGAACCAATGAGCAGTTCTTC.

This clonotype was seen a few times. V and J are TRBV29-1 and TRBJ1-2; TRBD1 aligns across 7 bases. With V trimmed by 5 bases and J by 6 bases, 18 bases remained unmatched. Germline CDR1 and CDR2: SQVTM and ANQGSEA. CDR3 length: 16 residues. The CDR3 loop reads CSVRRLTRGGVNGYTF. The CDR3 region has the DNA TGCAGCGTTCGTAGACTTACCAGGGGGGGAGTGAATGGCTACACCTTC.